The T cell receptor beta chain under discussion was sequenced for a study of blood T cells in healthy people across ages. As for this clonotype: This could be a read error, since a much larger clone is one nucleotide away.

The length of the CDR3 is 14 residues. Trimming left V 5 bases short and J 12 bases short, with 19 bases between. CDR1 is SEHNR, CDR2 FQNEAQ, per germline (reference sequence). A J-beta primer mix and a sample-barcoded 5' primer were used in a second PCR of roughly 6 to 12 cycles. TCRdb recomputed calls from the 5' RACE reads with MiXCR, one row per CDR3 protein. Found here are about 650,000 distinct CDR3 sequences, over 40% of them singletons; the top ten hold about 13%. The TCR was taken from a woman of 80 years or more in good health. Sequencing was performed on blood. The gene calls are TRBV7-9 and TRBJ1-4; the D is unclear. CDR3: CASSAGQKREELFF. The CDR3 DNA is TGTGCCAGCAGCGCTGGGCAGAAAAGAGAAGAACTGTTTTTT.